This TCR beta chain was identified during a study of blood T cell repertoires in COVID-19. Germline lookup yields CDR1 SGHRS and CDR2 YFSETQ. The V gene lost 2 bases and the J gene lost 0 bases, with 11 bases spanning the gap. The CDR3 sequence is 16 residues long. As handled by the study authors: Estimated nucleated cell counts came from reference gene primer amplification. Repertoires were generated with immunoSEQ multiplex PCR, while TCRdb's copy carries only in-frame clones and drops some. Clone size and the V and J calls come from that table; the DNA yielded D and trimming. The table shows about 42,000 clones, with 70% to 90% occurring only once.

The V gene is TRBV5-1, the J gene TRBJ1-4; D is uncertain. The receptor was isolated from a human donor in a cohort sampled during active COVID-19. The specimen was peripheral blood. The CDR3 sequence is CASSLRAGATNEKLFF. For the CDR3, the DNA is TGCGCCAGCAGCTTACGGGCGGGAGCAACTAATGAAAAACTGTTTTTT.